The 25 T cell receptor beta chains below were found in one sample sequenced in a study of vaccination effects on CD4 cells after COVID-19. Assay: immunoSEQ multiplex PCR; the TCRdb copy retains only in-frame clones and omits some. This sample yields some 50,000 clones, of which 67% are seen a single time; 4.5% to 6% belongs to the top ten. Having been cultured for roughly 9 days, the cells underwent CD4+ T cell isolation. No antigens are known for them. Source: CD4+ T cells from PBMCs cultured without peptide, taken before COVID-19 vaccination. These receptors were taken from a human donor who received a COVID-19 vaccine.

This clone was seen more than once but under ten times. The chain carries TRBV5-4 and TRBJ1-1; the match to TRBD1 covers 7 bases. Germline values: CDR1 SGHNT, CDR2 YYREEE (reference sequence). The CDR3 is 15 residues long. V trimming: 5 bases; J trimming: 0 bases; junction bases outside the gene matches: 7. For the CDR3, the DNA is TGTGCCAGCAGTCTAAACAGGGGCGTGAACACTGAAGCTTTCTTT. As protein: CASSLNRGVNTEAFF.

The chain joins TRBV9 to TRBJ2-3, with a weak D call TRBD2 (5 bases). The CDR3 consists of 14 residues. Germline CDR1 and CDR2: SGDLS and YYNGEE. With 0 bases removed from V and 5 bases from J, the gap between germline ends came to 10 bases. Written as DNA, the CDR3 is TGTGCCAGCAGCGTAGCCCTAGCACTAGATACGCAGTATTTT. Translation: CASSVALALDTQYF.

This clone appeared once. J is TRBJ1-5 and V is TRBV15; D might be TRBD1 (5 bases). The V end lost 0 bases, the J end lost 3 bases, and 15 bases lay between the germline ends. The CDR3 consists of 17 residues. Germline CDR1 reads LNHNV; CDR2 reads YYDKDF (reference sequence). CDR3 coding DNA: TGTGCCACCAGCAGAGATCGGGGCCGGAGCCTCAATCAGCCCCAGCATTTT. Residues: CATSRDRGRSLNQPQHF.

V and J are TRBV4-2 and TRBJ2-1; D uncertain. Trimming shortened V by 0 bases and J by 6 bases, and 9 bases separated the two germline ends. CDR1 is LGHNA and CDR2 is YNFKEQ in the germline V gene. The CDR3 has 14 residues. This chain's CDR3 is CASSQDLTINEQFF. CDR3 sequence (DNA): TGTGCCAGCAGCCAAGATCTAACTATCAATGAGCAGTTCTTC.

The V and J genes are TRBV5-6 and TRBJ1-2; D gene unclear. The length of the CDR3 is 14 residues. Trimming shortened V by 1 base and J by 3 bases, and 10 bases separated the two germline ends. The germline gives CDR1 SGHDT, CDR2 YYEEEE. CDR3 protein: CASSLSGSHYGYTF. In DNA, the CDR3 is TGTGCCAGCAGCTTGTCGGGGTCTCACTATGGCTACACCTTC.

The V and J genes are TRBV15 and TRBJ2-1; D assignment may be TRBD1 or TRBD2 (5 bases each). Per germline, CDR1 LNHNV and CDR2 YYDKDF (reference sequence). Trimming pared 3 bases from V and 7 bases from J, leaving 16 bases between. This CDR3 comprises 15 residues. CDR3 region: CATSSRSGGRNEQFF. The CDR3 coding sequence is TGTGCCACCAGCAGCCGTAGTGGGGGTAGAAATGAGCAGTTCTTC.

This chain links TRBV6-1 with TRBJ1-4; D is unresolved. The V and J ends lost 1 base and 5 bases respectively, with 5 bases between them. CDR3 length: 13 amino acids. From germline, CDR1 is MNHNS and CDR2 SASEGT. Here the CDR3 DNA reads TGTGCCAGCAGTGAAGGGGGAAATGAAAAACTGTTTTTT. It specifies CASSEGGNEKLFF.

V and J are TRBV5-5 and TRBJ1-4; no clear D. CDR3 length: 15 amino acids. From germline, CDR1 is SGHKS and CDR2 YYEKEE (reference sequence). Trimming stripped 4 bases from V and 8 bases from J, with 18 bases between. The CDR3 reads CASSRNGLRGEKLFF. The CDR3 region has the DNA TGTGCCAGCAGCCGGAACGGACTGAGAGGGGAAAAACTGTTTTTT.

This clone was recorded once. The rearrangement links TRBV25-1 to TRBJ2-3; possibly TRBD1 for D (6 bases). CDR1 and CDR2 (germline): MGHDK, SYGVNS. Trimming pared 8 bases from V and 1 base from J, leaving 16 bases between. This CDR3 spans 15 amino acids. The CDR3 nucleotides read TGTGCCAGCGGATCGGGACACCTACGCACAGATACGCAGTATTTT. It translates to CASGSGHLRTDTQYF.

The count of this clone is one. The V and J genes are TRBV28 and TRBJ2-3, with D uncertain. This CDR3 has 16 residues. Germline CDR1 MDHEN, CDR2 SYDVKM. Trimming cost V 2 bases and J 4 bases, with 16 bases left between them. The CDR3 nucleotides are TGTGCCAGCAGTTTAGAAGGATCGCTGGGGTCAGATACGCAGTATTTT. This translates into CASSLEGSLGSDTQYF.

The rearrangement joins TRBV7-8 to TRBJ1-2; 7 nucleotides align to TRBD1. Germline V lookup: CDR1 SGHVS, CDR2 FQNEAQ. V dropped 1 base and J dropped 6; count of bases not matched to a gene: 2. CDR3 length: 13 amino acids. The CDR3 region is CASSLDRGHGYTF. CDR3 nucleotides: TGTGCCAGCAGCTTAGACAGGGGCCATGGCTACACCTTC.

This sequence joins TRBV28 and TRBJ1-6; maybe TRBD1 (5 bases). This CDR3 has 15 amino acids. V dropped 5 bases and J dropped 9 bases, with 17 bases sitting between them. CDR1 MDHEN and CDR2 SYDVKM come from the germline V gene. CDR3 loop: CASSITQGFGSPLHF. DNA of the CDR3: TGTGCCAGCAGTATTACCCAGGGATTTGGTTCACCCCTCCACTTT.

This clone was recorded a few times. The chain combines TRBV19 with TRBJ1-1; D is uncertain. The CDR3 covers 12 residues. Germline CDR1 reads LNHDA; CDR2 reads SQIVND (reference sequence). The V end was cut by 4 bases, the J end by 5 bases, with 8 bases between. The CDR3 DNA sequence: TGTGCCAGTAGTACTTTGCGGACTGAAGCTTTCTTT. Protein sequence: CASSTLRTEAFF.

The V gene is TRBV18, the J gene TRBJ1-5; D remains unclear. The V gene lost 2 bases and the J gene lost 4 bases, with 15 bases spanning the gap. Germline V gives CDR1 KGHSH, CDR2 LQKENI. There are 16 residues in the CDR3. The CDR3 region has the DNA TGTGCCAGCTCACCAGGGGTCGGCGATCCTAATCAGCCCCAGCATTTT. As protein: CASSPGVGDPNQPQHF.

This clone was seen only a few times. This sequence joins TRBV12-3 or TRBV12-4 and TRBJ1-1, with TRBD1 matching 7 bases. The ends lost 3 bases at V and 5 bases at J; junction bases unmatched: 3. This CDR3 has 13 amino acids. This chain's CDR3 is CASSFVRGTEAFF. The CDR3, as DNA: TGTGCCAGCAGTTTCGTCAGGGGGACTGAAGCTTTCTTT.

This clone showed up just once. The V gene is TRBV7-3, the J gene TRBJ2-3; D is uncertain. The germline V and J ends were trimmed by 5 bases and 4 bases, with 7 bases remaining between them. This CDR3 region has 12 residues. Per germline, CDR1 SGHTA and CDR2 FQGTGA. CDR3 sequence reads: CASSATSDTQYF. For the CDR3, the DNA is TGTGCCAGCAGCGCCACTTCAGATACGCAGTATTTT.

The V and J genes are TRBV30 and TRBJ2-3; TRBD1 is a possible D gene (6 bases). Between the trimmed V and J ends, which lost 7 bases and 3 bases, there was a span of 17 bases. Germline V gives CDR1 GTSNPN, CDR2 SVGIG (reference sequence). The CDR3 is made up of 14 amino acids. CDR3 nucleotides: TGTGCCTCCCGTCCCGGACAGAGGACAGATACGCAGTATTTT. This gives the protein CASRPGQRTDTQYF.

This clone was seen a few times. The chain uses TRBV19 and TRBJ1-5, with a tentative D call TRBD1 (5 bases). CDR3 length equals 15 residues. Trimming took off 5 bases at V and 9 bases at J, with 20 bases between the two ends. Germline CDR1 is LNHDA and CDR2 is SQIVND (reference sequence). The CDR3: CASSWSGATLLPQHF. The CDR3, as DNA: TGTGCCAGTAGTTGGAGTGGGGCCACCCTGTTGCCCCAGCATTTT.

The chain has TRBV6-5 and TRBJ1-3; a weak D match, TRBD1 (6 bases). This CDR3 has 15 amino acids. The V gene lost 4 bases and the J gene lost 0 bases, with 10 bases spanning the gap. The V gene's germline CDR1 is MNHEY and CDR2 SVGAGI. For the CDR3, the DNA is TGTGCCAGCAGTTCGACAGGTCTCTCTGGAAACACCATATATTTT. This sequence encodes CASSSTGLSGNTIYF.

The rearrangement links TRBV15 to TRBJ2-7, with D maybe TRBD1 (5 bases). The CDR3 covers 14 residues. Trimming removed 3 bases from V and 0 bases from J, with 9 bases in between. Germline-derived CDR1 and CDR2 are LNHNV and YYDKDF (reference sequence). CDR3: CATSSGQSSYEQYF. The CDR3 DNA is TGTGCCACCAGCAGCGGACAAAGCTCCTACGAGCAGTACTTC.

CDR3 amino acids: CASSRDSEKLFF. CDR3 nucleotides: TGCGCCAGCAGCCGGGACAGCGAAAAACTGTTTTTT. The chain has TRBV5-1 and TRBJ1-4, with 7 bases that match TRBD1. In germline, CDR1 is SGHRS, CDR2 YFSETQ. The CDR3 totals 12 residues. Losses at the gene ends were 4 bases for V and 8 bases for J; bases not matched to a gene: 2.

This clone occurred a few times. The chain couples TRBV2 to TRBJ2-1; possible D gene TRBD2, 6 bases. CDR3 length equals 12 residues. The germline V and J ends were trimmed by 6 bases and 6 bases, with 9 bases remaining between them. CDR1 is SNHLY, CDR2 FYNNEI, per germline. CDR3: CASRGGSNEQFF. In nucleotides, the CDR3 is TGTGCCAGCAGGGGGGGTTCCAATGAGCAGTTCTTC.

J is TRBJ2-1 and V is TRBV11-2; D is undetermined. CDR1 and CDR2 from the germline V gene are SGHAT and FQNNGV. This CDR3 is 13 amino acids long. Trimming pared 1 base from V and 4 bases from J, leaving 5 bases between. CDR3 sequence (DNA): TGTGCCAGCAGCTTAGGCGGTTACAATGAGCAGTTCTTC. Residues: CASSLGGYNEQFF.

This clone appeared a few times. This sequence joins TRBV28 and TRBJ1-1; D not certain. CDR1 is MDHEN and CDR2 is SYDVKM in the germline V gene. V lost 1 base, J lost 7 bases, and 7 bases lay in between. This CDR3 has 12 residues. CDR3 sequence reads: CASSLSGIEAFF. The CDR3 nucleotides read TGTGCCAGCAGTTTATCTGGGATTGAAGCTTTCTTT.

This chain joins TRBV15 and TRBJ2-2; weak D call: TRBD1 (6 bases). The CDR3 contains 15 residues. V lost 5 bases and J lost 5, with 15 bases in between. CDR1 is LNHNV and CDR2 is YYDKDF in the germline V gene (reference sequence). This CDR3 reads CATSLWQGRTGELFF. The CDR3, as DNA: TGTGCCACCAGCCTATGGCAGGGGAGAACCGGGGAGCTGTTTTTT.